This TCR beta chain was sequenced in a study of human T cells and chemical hapten exposure. Study in general: Largely, small differences in pooled library volume made per-sample TCR yields vary.

On this clonotype: As yet, its antigen is unknown.

Library construction involved attaching unique molecular identifiers to individual cDNA molecules, which allowed quantitative, reproducible TCR counting. Original processing notes: A per-sample median of around 100,000 TCRs was observed, with a range of about 23,224 to 750,000. A single record per CDR3 protein comes from TCRdb applying MiXCR to the RACE reads. TCRdb assigned the V and J calls; the authors' analysis was not used. Among around 47,000 distinct CDR3 sequences listed, about 3.5% were seen once. Stated time point: healthy volunteer bleed at 6 weeks. Unfractionated whole blood yielded the extracted total RNA. Germline-derived CDR1 and CDR2 are SQVTM and ANQGSEA. The CDR3 runs to 14 residues. The J segment lost 4 bases and the V segment lost 6 bases, leaving 8 bases of the junction unmatched. Findings and limits, study-wide: Unchanged with DPC sensitization were TCRs above 1 in 1000 frequency.

This sequence originates from a human donor in good health. Some clones in this sample may be carry-over from other donors' samples. This chain joins TRBV29-1 and TRBJ1-5; 8 nucleotides match TRBD1. Sequences were obtained from whole blood. CDR3 bases: TGCAGCGTAGATACGACAGGGGTGAATCAGCCCCAGCATTTT. Residues: CSVDTTGVNQPQHF.